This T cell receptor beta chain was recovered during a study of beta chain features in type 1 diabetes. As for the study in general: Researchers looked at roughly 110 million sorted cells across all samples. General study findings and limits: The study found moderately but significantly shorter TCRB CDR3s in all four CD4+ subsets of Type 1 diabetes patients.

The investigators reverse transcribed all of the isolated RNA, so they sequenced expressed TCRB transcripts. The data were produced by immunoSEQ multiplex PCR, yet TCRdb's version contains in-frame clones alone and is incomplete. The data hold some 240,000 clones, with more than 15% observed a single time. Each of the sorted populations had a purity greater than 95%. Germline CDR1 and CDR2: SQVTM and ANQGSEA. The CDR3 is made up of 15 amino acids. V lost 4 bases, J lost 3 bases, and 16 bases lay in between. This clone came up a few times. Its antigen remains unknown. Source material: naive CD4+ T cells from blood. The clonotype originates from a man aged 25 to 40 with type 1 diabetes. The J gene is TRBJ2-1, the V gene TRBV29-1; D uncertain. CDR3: CSVVQVVRVYNEQFF. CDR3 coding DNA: TGCAGCGTTGTCCAAGTAGTTAGAGTCTACAATGAGCAGTTCTTC.